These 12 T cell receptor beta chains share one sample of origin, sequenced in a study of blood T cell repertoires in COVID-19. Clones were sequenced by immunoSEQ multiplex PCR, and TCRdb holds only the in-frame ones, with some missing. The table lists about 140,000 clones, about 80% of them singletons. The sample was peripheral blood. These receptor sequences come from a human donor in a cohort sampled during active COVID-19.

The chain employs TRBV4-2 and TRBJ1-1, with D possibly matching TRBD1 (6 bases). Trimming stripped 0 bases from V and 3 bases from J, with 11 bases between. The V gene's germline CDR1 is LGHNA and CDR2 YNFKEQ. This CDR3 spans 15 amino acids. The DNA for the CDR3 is TGTGCCAGCAGCCAAGAGGCAGGGGCGGACACTGAAGCTTTCTTT. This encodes CASSQEAGADTEAFF.

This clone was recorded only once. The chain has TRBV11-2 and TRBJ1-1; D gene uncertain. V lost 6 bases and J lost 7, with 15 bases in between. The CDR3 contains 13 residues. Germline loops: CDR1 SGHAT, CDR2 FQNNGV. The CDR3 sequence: CASRPKVRFEAFF. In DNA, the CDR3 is TGTGCCAGCAGACCTAAAGTCCGATTTGAAGCTTTCTTT. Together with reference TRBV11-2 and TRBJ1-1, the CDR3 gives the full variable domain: EAGVAQSPRYKIIEKRQSVAFWCNPISGHATLYWYQQILGQGPKLLIQFQNNGVVDDSQLPKDRFSAERLKGVDSTLKIQPAKLEDSAVYLCASRPKVRFEAFFGQGTRLTVV.

This CDR3 reads CASSRSLWAGGSTDTQYF. The CDR3 coding sequence is TGTGCCAGCAGCCGCAGCCTATGGGCGGGGGGGAGCACAGATACGCAGTATTTT. V gene TRBV7-2 combines with J gene TRBJ2-3; TRBD2 agrees at 9 bases. The germline CDR1 and CDR2 sequences are SGHTA and FQGNSA. The CDR3 covers 18 residues. V shed 5 bases, J shed 0 bases, and the junction held 12 bases outside the gene matches. Drawing the rest from reference TRBV7-2 and TRBJ2-3, the complete variable domain is GAGVSQSPSNKVTEKGKDVELRCDPISGHTALYWYRQSLGQGLEFLIYFQGNSAPDKSGLPSDRFSAERTGGSVSTLTIQRTQQEDSAVYLCASSRSLWAGGSTDTQYFGPGTRLTVL.

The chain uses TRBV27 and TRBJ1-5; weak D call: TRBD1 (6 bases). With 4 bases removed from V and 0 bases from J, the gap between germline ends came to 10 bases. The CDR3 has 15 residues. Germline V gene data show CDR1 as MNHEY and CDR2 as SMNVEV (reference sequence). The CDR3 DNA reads TGTGCCAGCAGTTGGACAGCTAATAGCAATCAGCCCCAGCATTTT. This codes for CASSWTANSNQPQHF.

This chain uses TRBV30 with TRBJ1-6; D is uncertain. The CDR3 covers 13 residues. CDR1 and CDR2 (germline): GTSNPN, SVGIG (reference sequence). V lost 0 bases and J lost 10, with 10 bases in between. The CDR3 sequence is CAWSVTAQSPLHF. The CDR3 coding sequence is TGTGCCTGGAGTGTAACAGCTCAATCACCCCTCCACTTT.

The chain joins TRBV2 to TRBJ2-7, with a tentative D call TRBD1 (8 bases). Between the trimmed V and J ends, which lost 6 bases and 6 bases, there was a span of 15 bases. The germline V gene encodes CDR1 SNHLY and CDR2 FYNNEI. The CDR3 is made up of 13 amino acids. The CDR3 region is CASSGQGGGEQYV. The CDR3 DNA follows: TGTGCCAGCAGCGGACAGGGAGGGGGCGAGCAGTACGTC.

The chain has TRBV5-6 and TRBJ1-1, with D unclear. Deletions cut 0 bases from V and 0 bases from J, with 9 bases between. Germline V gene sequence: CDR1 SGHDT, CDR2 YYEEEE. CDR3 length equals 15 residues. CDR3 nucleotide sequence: TGTGCCAGCAGCTTGGGAGGGAATCTGAACACTGAAGCTTTCTTT. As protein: CASSLGGNLNTEAFF.

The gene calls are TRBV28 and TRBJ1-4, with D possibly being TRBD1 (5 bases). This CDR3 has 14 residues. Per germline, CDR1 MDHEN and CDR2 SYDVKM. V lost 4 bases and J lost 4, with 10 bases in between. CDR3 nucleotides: TGTGCCAGCAGTTCGCCGGGGGGTAATGAAAAACTGTTTTTT. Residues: CASSSPGGNEKLFF.

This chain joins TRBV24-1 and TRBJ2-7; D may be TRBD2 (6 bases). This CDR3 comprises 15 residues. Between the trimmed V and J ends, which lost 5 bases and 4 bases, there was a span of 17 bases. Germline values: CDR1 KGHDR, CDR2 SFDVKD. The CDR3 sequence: CATSAGGSGEYEQYF. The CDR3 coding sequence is TGTGCCACCAGTGCAGGAGGGTCCGGGGAATACGAGCAGTACTTC.

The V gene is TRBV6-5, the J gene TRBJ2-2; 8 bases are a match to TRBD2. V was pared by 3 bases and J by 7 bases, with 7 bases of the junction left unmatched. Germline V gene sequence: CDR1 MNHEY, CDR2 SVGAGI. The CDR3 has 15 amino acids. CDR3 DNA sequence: TGTGCCAGCAGTTATGTACGGGGGGGAGGCGGGGAGCTGTTTTTT. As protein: CASSYVRGGGGELFF.

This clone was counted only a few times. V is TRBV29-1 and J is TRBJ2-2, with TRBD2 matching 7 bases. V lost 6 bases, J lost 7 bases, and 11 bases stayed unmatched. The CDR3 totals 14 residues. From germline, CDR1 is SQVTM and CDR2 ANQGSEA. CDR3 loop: CSVPAGDIGGELFF. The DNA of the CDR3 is TGCAGCGTACCCGCGGGAGATATTGGCGGGGAGCTGTTTTTT.

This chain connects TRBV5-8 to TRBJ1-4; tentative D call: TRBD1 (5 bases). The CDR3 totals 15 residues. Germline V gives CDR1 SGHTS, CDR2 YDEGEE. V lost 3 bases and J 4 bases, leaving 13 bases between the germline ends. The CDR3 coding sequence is TGTGCCAGCAGCTCCGCGGGACGGCGTAATGAAAAACTGTTTTTT. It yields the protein CASSSAGRRNEKLFF.